This T cell receptor beta chain is from a study of cytomegalovirus exposure and HLA in healthy donors. J lost 2 bases, V lost 4 bases, and 8 bases had no gene match. Looked up from germline, CDR1 is LNHDA and CDR2 is SQIVND (reference sequence). The CDR3 consists of 16 residues. With 60 Vbeta and 13 Jbeta primers, the PCR was carried out. Measured with immunoSEQ multiplex PCR; TCRdb has only the in-frame clones, and not every one. The data contain about 130,000 clones, 80% of them singletons. The sequence was collected from a woman aged 35 to 49 in good health and CMV-seronegative. V is TRBV19 and J is TRBJ2-7; 10 positions agree with TRBD1. Sequencing input: PBMCs. Here the CDR3 reads CASSKGTGEMAYEQYF. CDR3 bases: TGTGCCAGTAGTAAAGGGACAGGGGAGATGGCCTACGAGCAGTACTTC.